The 32 T cell receptor beta chains listed next were all sequenced from one sample in a study of blood T cell repertoires in COVID-19 (dated by TCRdb to 2018 to 2021). Library prep was done by the immunoSEQ multiplex PCR assay. TCRdb limited this immuneACCESS table to in-frame rearrangements with V and J called. A share of clones is missing; checked studies link under half to unresolved V genes, and the rest is unexplained. The sample table records over 250,000 clones; 65% to 90% of these occur just once. 10% to 15% of the sample belongs to the ten largest clones. Sample: peripheral blood. These receptors originate from a human donor in a cohort sampled during active COVID-19.

This clone was counted once. The genes are TRBV18 and TRBJ2-7; the match to TRBD2 covers 16 bases. The trim removed 6 bases at V and 12 bases at J, leaving 8 bases unmatched. The CDR3 is made up of 14 amino acids. CDR1 is KGHSH, CDR2 LQKENI, per germline. For the CDR3, the DNA is TGTGCCAGCTCCCCCGGGACTAGCGGGAGGGACCTGTACTTC. Translated: CASSPGTSGRDLYF.

The J gene is TRBJ2-7, the V gene TRBV4-1; TRBD2 agrees at 9 bases. CDR3 size: 15 residues. CDR1 and CDR2 (germline): MGHRA, YSYEKL. After removal of 3 bases from V and 1 base from J, the junction contained 4 bases not matched to a gene. For the CDR3, the DNA is TGCGCCAGCAGCCAGGACGGACTAGCGTCCTACGAGCAGTACTTC. It encodes CASSQDGLASYEQYF.

This clone was seen once. The genes are TRBV19 and TRBJ2-6; 7 bases are a match to TRBD1. The length of the CDR3 is 19 residues. The V gene's germline CDR1 is LNHDA and CDR2 SQIVND (reference sequence). With V trimmed by 4 bases and J by 2 bases, 14 bases remained unmatched. The chain's CDR3 is CASSTADRWTETGANVLTF. For the CDR3, the DNA is TGTGCCAGTAGTACCGCGGACAGGTGGACCGAAACTGGGGCCAACGTCCTGACTTTC.

The chain couples TRBV6-6 to TRBJ1-1; a weak D match, TRBD1 (5 bases). CDR1 and CDR2 (germline): MNHNY, SVGAGI (reference sequence). This CDR3 spans 15 amino acids. The germline V and J ends were trimmed by 1 base and 1 base, with 10 bases remaining between them. The CDR3 DNA is TGTGCCAGCAGTTACTTAATACAGGCGAACACTGAAGCTTTCTTT. This translates into CASSYLIQANTEAFF.

J is TRBJ1-2 and V is TRBV28, with no clear D. Looked up from germline, CDR1 is MDHEN and CDR2 is SYDVKM. V dropped 6 bases and J dropped 7 bases, with 18 bases sitting between them. The CDR3 sequence is 14 residues long. The chain's CDR3 is CASSPGSSLGGYTF. CDR3 DNA: TGTGCCAGCAGCCCCGGGTCCTCTTTAGGTGGCTACACCTTC.

The rearrangement joins TRBV3-1 (or the pseudogene TRBV3-2) to TRBJ2-1; maybe TRBD2 (5 bases). Germline CDR1 LGHDT, CDR2 YNNKEL (reference sequence). The CDR3 extends over 13 amino acids. Trimming cost V 8 bases and J 9 bases, with 17 bases left between them. The CDR3 DNA reads TGTGCCAGCCGCACGAGGGAACTGAGTGAGCAGTTCTTC. The encoded protein is CASRTRELSEQFF.

The rearrangement joins TRBV7-8 to TRBJ1-6, with 8 bases identical to TRBD1. Germline values: CDR1 SGHVS, CDR2 FQNEAQ. The ends lost 3 bases at V and 2 bases at J; junction bases unmatched: 12. The CDR3 totals 19 residues. In nucleotides, the CDR3 is TGTGCCAGCAGCTTGGGATCGACAGGGGCGCTAACCTATAATTCACCCCTCCACTTT. Its translation is CASSLGSTGALTYNSPLHF.

A note on this clone: At one end the junction does not follow the germline gene, possibly because of a read error. The chain employs TRBV2 and TRBJ1-2, with D uncertain. The CDR3 loop spans 11 amino acids. From germline, CDR1 is SNHLY and CDR2 FYNNEI. The CDR3 region has the DNA TGTGCCAGCAGTGAAAATGCCGAGAGGTTTTTC. This codes for CASSENAERFF.

The chain couples TRBV2 to TRBJ2-1; 9 bases are shared with TRBD2. The germline gives CDR1 SNHLY, CDR2 FYNNEI. The CDR3 length is 15 residues. With 4 bases clipped from V and 3 bases from J, the junction kept 4 bases outside the gene matches. This CDR3 is CASSVEAGGYNEQFF. The CDR3 DNA sequence: TGTGCCAGCAGTGTCGAAGCGGGAGGCTACAATGAGCAGTTCTTC.

V gene TRBV2 combines with J gene TRBJ2-7; 10 bases agree with TRBD2. The V and J ends lost 7 bases and 3 bases, in that order; junction bases with no gene match: 15. CDR1 is SNHLY and CDR2 is FYNNEI in the germline V gene. This CDR3 is built from 17 residues. The CDR3 bases are TGTGCCAGCACCGGAACTAGCGGGATAACTAGGTTCTACGAGCAGTACTTC. Translation gives CASTGTSGITRFYEQYF. The full variable domain, completed using reference TRBV2 and TRBJ2-7, is EPEVTQTPSHQVTQMGQEVILRCVPISNHLYFYWYRQILGQKVEFLVSFYNNEISEKSEIFDDQFSVERPDGSNFTLKIRSTKLEDSAMYFCASTGTSGITRFYEQYFGPGTRLTVT.

This rearrangement joins TRBV7-9 to TRBJ2-3; 10 bases align to TRBD2. CDR1 is SEHNR and CDR2 is FQNEAQ in the germline V gene (reference sequence). The V and J ends lost 3 bases and 3 bases, in that order; junction bases with no gene match: 9. There are 17 residues in the CDR3. Here the CDR3 reads CASSFQRTSGLTDTQYF. The CDR3 nucleotides read TGTGCCAGCAGCTTTCAGAGGACTAGCGGACTTACAGATACGCAGTATTTT.

This clone was recorded only once. The V and J genes are TRBV6-5 and TRBJ1-1, with D perhaps TRBD1 (5 bases). The germline gives CDR1 MNHEY, CDR2 SVGAGI. CDR3 size: 15 residues. Trimming cost V 6 bases and J 6 bases, with 20 bases left between them. The DNA of the CDR3 is TGTGCCAGCAGACGCGCACGAAGCGGGGCGGCTGAAGCTTTCTTT. Amino acid sequence: CASRRARSGAAEAFF.

This chain uses TRBV28 with TRBJ1-1; the D is unclear. The ends were cut back, 6 bases at V and 2 bases at J, with 10 bases in the middle. The CDR3 is 13 residues long. CDR1 MDHEN and CDR2 SYDVKM come from the germline V gene. CDR3 in amino acids: CASSNEFNTEAFF. In DNA form, the CDR3 reads TGTGCCAGCAGCAATGAGTTCAACACTGAAGCTTTCTTT.

Note on this clone: Other nucleotide sequences in the sample specify the same CDR3. This CDR3 is CASSLAGSGNTIYF. The CDR3, as DNA: TGCGCCAGCAGCTTGGCGGGTTCCGGAAACACCATATATTTT. This chain uses TRBV5-1 with TRBJ1-3; D remains ambiguous. The V end lost 0 bases, the J end lost 4 bases, and 8 bases lay between the germline ends. The germline CDR1 and CDR2 sequences are SGHRS and YFSETQ. This CDR3 has 14 amino acids.

The CDR3 sequence: CASSQDRRRGGPPSTEAFF. The CDR3 DNA is TGCGCCAGCAGCCAAGATCGGAGGAGGGGAGGGCCCCCATCAACTGAAGCTTTCTTT. The genes are TRBV4-3 and TRBJ1-1; D may be TRBD1 (5 bases). V lost 0 bases and J 5 bases, leaving 25 bases between the germline ends. CDR1 is LGHNA, CDR2 YSLEER, per germline. CDR3 length equals 19 residues.

The V call is TRBV4-3, the J call TRBJ1-3, with TRBD1 as a possible D gene (5 bases). Trimming cost V 0 bases and J 2 bases, with 14 bases left between them. In germline, CDR1 is LGHNA, CDR2 YSLEER. The CDR3 totals 17 residues. The CDR3 DNA sequence: TGCGCCAGCAGCCAAGATGCGGGGGGTCGGGCTGGAAACACCATATATTTT. Protein: CASSQDAGGRAGNTIYF.

The chain uses TRBV15 and TRBJ2-5; no definite D call. This CDR3 is built from 13 residues. Trimming left V 8 bases short and J 4 bases short, with 14 bases between. Per the germline V gene, CDR1 is LNHNV and CDR2 is YYDKDF (reference sequence). Written as DNA, the CDR3 is TGTGCCACCCGAAGTGGCTTTCGAGAGACCCAGTACTTC. The encoded protein is CATRSGFRETQYF.

The chain has TRBV10-3 and TRBJ2-3; D is uncertain. The germline V gene has CDR1 ENHRY and CDR2 SYGVKD. The CDR3 totals 15 residues. The germline V and J ends were trimmed by 4 bases and 1 base, with 12 bases remaining between them. The CDR3 loop reads CAISANGLGTDTQYF. Here the CDR3 DNA reads TGTGCCATCAGTGCGAACGGGTTGGGCACAGATACGCAGTATTTT.

The sample holds a few counts of this clone. This chain joins TRBV11-2 and TRBJ1-2; 7 nucleotides match TRBD1. Germline CDR1 reads SGHAT; CDR2 reads FQNNGV. Unmatched junction bases numbered 8, after V lost 5 bases and J lost 8 bases. This CDR3 spans 13 amino acids. This CDR3 is CASSREGAQGYTF. The CDR3, as DNA: TGTGCCAGCAGCCGCGAGGGGGCGCAAGGCTACACCTTC.

The table lists this clone with a count of one. The CDR3 DNA is TGTGCCAGCCCCGGGACTAGCGGGAGGGTCAACGAGCAGTACTTC. Translating it yields CASPGTSGRVNEQYF. V usage is TRBV24-1 and J usage is TRBJ2-7; 16 positions match TRBD2. The CDR3 has 15 residues. Germline V gene sequence: CDR1 KGHDR, CDR2 SFDVKD. The trim removed 11 bases at V and 5 bases at J, leaving 8 bases unmatched.

The CDR3 nucleotides are TGTGCCAGCAGTCATCCGGAGAGTGAGCAGTTCTTC. The encoded protein is CASSHPESEQFF. The rearrangement joins TRBV6-5 to TRBJ2-1; D is uncertain. CDR1 MNHEY and CDR2 SVGAGI come from the germline V gene. This CDR3 is 12 amino acids long. V was clipped by 5 bases and J by 9 bases, with 11 bases between them.

The J gene is TRBJ1-1, the V gene TRBV28, with 10 bases lining up with TRBD1. The germline V gene has CDR1 MDHEN and CDR2 SYDVKM. The CDR3 length is 16 residues. Trimming cost V 8 bases and J 0 bases; bases outside gene matches: 9. This chain's CDR3 is CASRSGTGVMNTEAFF. DNA for the CDR3: TGTGCCAGCCGGTCCGGGACAGGGGTCATGAACACTGAAGCTTTCTTT.

V and J are TRBV5-1 and TRBJ2-2; no clear D gene. The germline V and J ends were trimmed by 1 base and 0 bases, with 10 bases remaining between them. Germline loops: CDR1 SGHRS, CDR2 YFSETQ. This CDR3 is 16 amino acids long. This CDR3 reads CASSLSGPPNTGELFF. CDR3 nucleotides: TGCGCCAGCAGCTTGTCAGGCCCCCCGAACACCGGGGAGCTGTTTTTT.

J is TRBJ2-7 and V is TRBV16, with D perhaps TRBD1 (5 bases). V dropped 4 bases and J dropped 1 base, with 11 bases sitting between them. The CDR3 length is 14 residues. The germline gives CDR1 KGHSY, CDR2 FQNENV. Here the CDR3 DNA reads TGTGCCAGCAGCCCAGGGCTAATATCCTACGAGCAGTACTTC. Amino acid sequence: CASSPGLISYEQYF.

The chain carries TRBV7-9 and TRBJ2-5; D possibly corresponds to TRBD1 (6 bases). The V gene lost 5 bases and the J gene lost 1 base, with 17 bases spanning the gap. Germline loops: CDR1 SEHNR, CDR2 FQNEAQ (reference sequence). This CDR3 contains 16 residues. The CDR3 sequence is CASSVGAEYAQETQYF. In DNA, the CDR3 is TGTGCCAGCAGCGTGGGGGCGGAGTACGCCCAAGAGACCCAGTACTTC.

The chain joins TRBV5-1 to TRBJ2-7; D may be TRBD2 (5 bases). The CDR3 covers 14 residues. Germline CDR1 is SGHRS and CDR2 is YFSETQ. Trimming took off 3 bases at V and 1 base at J, with 11 bases between the two ends. CDR3: CASSSNRDSYEQYF. Written as DNA, the CDR3 is TGCGCCAGCAGCTCGAACCGGGATTCCTACGAGCAGTACTTC. The full variable domain, rest sourced from reference TRBV5-1 and TRBJ2-7, is KAGVTQTPRYLIKTRGQQVTLSCSPISGHRSVSWYQQTPGQGLQFLFEYFSETQRNKGNFPGRFSGRQFSNSRSEMNVSTLELGDSALYLCASSSNRDSYEQYFGPGTRLTVT.

This clone was counted once. This rearrangement joins TRBV19 to TRBJ2-7; possible D gene TRBD2, 5 bases. Deletions cut 5 bases from V and 0 bases from J, with 11 bases between. Germline loops: CDR1 LNHDA, CDR2 SQIVND (reference sequence). The CDR3 extends over 14 amino acids. The CDR3 loop reads CASSVGANSYEQYF. The CDR3 DNA follows: TGTGCCAGTAGTGTGGGAGCGAACTCCTACGAGCAGTACTTC.

The chain carries TRBV27 and TRBJ1-1; D unresolved. Germline V gives CDR1 MNHEY, CDR2 SMNVEV (reference sequence). There are 14 residues in the CDR3. With 8 bases removed from V and 1 base from J, the gap between germline ends came to 14 bases. The CDR3 bases are TGTGCCAGCCGGTCAGGCGTAGGGAACACTGAAGCTTTCTTT. It is translated as CASRSGVGNTEAFF.

The chain couples TRBV28 to TRBJ2-3; the D gene is possibly TRBD1 (5 bases). Germline values: CDR1 MDHEN, CDR2 SYDVKM. Between the trimmed V and J ends, which lost 3 bases and 4 bases, there was a span of 8 bases. CDR3 size: 13 residues. CDR3 residues: CASSFRTPDTQYF. CDR3 nucleotide sequence: TGTGCCAGCAGTTTCAGGACACCAGATACGCAGTATTTT.

V gene TRBV5-1 combines with J gene TRBJ2-7, with 7 bases identical to TRBD2. CDR3 size: 14 residues. V gave up 0 bases and J gave up 6 bases; unmatched junction bases: 6. In germline, CDR1 is SGHRS, CDR2 YFSETQ. CDR3 nucleotide sequence: TGCGCCAGCAGCTTGGGGCGGGAGCTGGGCGAGCAGTACTTC. Amino acids: CASSLGRELGEQYF.

V and J are TRBV7-8 and TRBJ2-1; 12 nucleotides agree with TRBD2. CDR1 SGHVS and CDR2 FQNEAQ come from the germline V gene. The CDR3 sequence is 15 residues long. The V and J ends lost 2 bases and 9 bases, in that order; junction bases with no gene match: 5. This chain's CDR3 is CASSLRLAGVGEQFF. CDR3 in DNA: TGTGCCAGCAGCTTAAGACTAGCGGGAGTGGGTGAGCAGTTCTTC.

This chain joins TRBV19 and TRBJ2-1, with 7 bases identical to TRBD1. CDR3 length: 15 amino acids. V shed 7 bases, J shed 7 bases, and the junction held 13 bases outside the gene matches. CDR1 LNHDA and CDR2 SQIVND come from the germline V gene (reference sequence). CDR3: CASTRSGQNYNEQFF. CDR3 sequence (DNA): TGTGCCAGTACCCGATCGGGACAGAATTATAATGAGCAGTTCTTC.